Each of the 28 T cell receptor beta chains below was sequenced from the same sample in a study of OX40 agonist ivuxolimab in advanced cancers. The repertoire was sequenced with immunoSEQ multiplex PCR; TCRdb's copy has only in-frame clones and lacks some. Among tens of thousands of clones listed, roughly 77% were seen once. This material consisted of CD4+ or CD8+ T cells sorted from blood, taken in a trial of the OX40 agonist ivuxolimab. The receptors here all came from an adult with an advanced solid tumor such as melanoma, head and neck, liver or kidney cancer.

This clone was seen a few times. The chain carries TRBV19 and TRBJ1-6, with D unclear. Germline CDR1 LNHDA, CDR2 SQIVND (reference sequence). Trimming took 6 bases from V and 9 from J, leaving 9 bases between them. The CDR3 spans 12 residues. The CDR3 loop is CASSPPGSPLHF. The DNA for the CDR3 is TGTGCCAGTAGCCCCCCTGGTTCACCCCTCCACTTT.

In this sample, this clone turned up a few times. CDR3 protein: CASKGELSSYNSPLHF. The CDR3, as DNA: TGTGCCAGCAAGGGGGAGCTAAGCTCCTATAATTCACCCCTCCACTTT. J is TRBJ1-6 and V is TRBV27; possibly TRBD1 for D (6 bases). Per the germline V gene, CDR1 is MNHEY and CDR2 is SMNVEV (reference sequence). The CDR3 has 16 residues. V dropped 7 bases and J dropped 0 bases, with 13 bases sitting between them.

The rearrangement joins TRBV29-1 to TRBJ1-4; 8 nucleotides line up with TRBD1. V lost 4 bases and J lost 8; bases outside the gene matches: 6. Germline assignment: CDR1 SQVTM and CDR2 ANQGSEA. There are 13 residues in the CDR3. The CDR3 protein is CSVGQGRGEKLFF. Here the CDR3 DNA reads TGCAGCGTTGGACAGGGGAGGGGAGAAAAACTGTTTTTT.

CDR3: CASKIGARAGVDEQFF. CDR3 nucleotide sequence: TGTGCCAGCAAAATAGGGGCCCGAGCAGGGGTAGATGAGCAGTTCTTC. The J gene is TRBJ2-1, the V gene TRBV7-8, with D possibly TRBD1 on 6 matching bases. The CDR3 runs to 16 residues. The germline V gene encodes CDR1 SGHVS and CDR2 FQNEAQ. V lost 7 bases to trimming and J lost 8 bases, with 24 bases between them. The variable domain in full, with the rest retrieved from reference TRBV7-8 and TRBJ2-1, is GAGVSQSPRYKVAKRGQDVALRCDPISGHVSLFWYQQALGQGPEFLTYFQNEAQLDKSGLPSDRFFAERPEGSVSTLKIQRTQQEDSAVYLCASKIGARAGVDEQFFGPGTRLTVL.

The rearrangement links TRBV28 to TRBJ1-5; unclear D gene. Germline assignment: CDR1 MDHEN and CDR2 SYDVKM. The V end was cut by 2 bases, the J end by 0 bases, with 8 bases between. CDR3 size: 15 residues. CDR3 nucleotides: TGTGCCAGCAGTTTAATGCGGTATAGCAATCAGCCCCAGCATTTT. This encodes CASSLMRYSNQPQHF.

This sequence joins TRBV6-5 and TRBJ2-7, with unresolved D. There are 13 residues in the CDR3. V dropped 9 bases and J dropped 3 bases, with 15 bases sitting between them. Germline CDR1 MNHEY, CDR2 SVGAGI. CDR3 sequence reads: CARPSRSSYEQYF. The CDR3 coding sequence is TGTGCCAGGCCATCCCGGAGCAGCTACGAGCAGTACTTC.

The chain combines TRBV5-4 with TRBJ1-2; TRBD1 might be the D (6 bases). V was trimmed by 4 bases and J by 4 bases, leaving 17 bases between them. Germline CDR1 is SGHNT and CDR2 is YYREEE (reference sequence). This CDR3 has 15 amino acids. CDR3 in amino acids: CASSMKRQATYGYTF. The DNA for the CDR3 is TGTGCCAGCAGCATGAAAAGACAGGCGACCTATGGCTACACCTTC.

The chain joins TRBV6-5 to TRBJ1-2; no firm D call. CDR1 is MNHEY and CDR2 is SVGAGI in the germline V gene. V was pared by 4 bases and J by 5 bases, with 8 bases between. This CDR3 spans 12 amino acids. CDR3 residues: CASSSNTYGYTF. The CDR3 DNA reads TGTGCCAGCAGTTCTAACACATATGGCTACACCTTC.

The chain combines TRBV12-2 with TRBJ2-1. TRBV12-2 is termed a pseudogene. This CDR3 has 12 residues. The CDR3 spells CASRDGGNEQFF. As DNA, the CDR3 is TGTGCAAGTCGCGATGGGGGTAATGAGCAGTTCTTC.

The table lists this clone with a few counts. This sequence joins TRBV19 and TRBJ1-1; no firm D call. This CDR3 is built from 14 residues. V lost 7 bases and J lost 5, with 17 bases in between. Per the germline V gene, CDR1 is LNHDA and CDR2 is SQIVND (reference sequence). The CDR3 loop is CASIETAGWTEAFF. The CDR3 nucleotides are TGTGCCAGTATAGAGACCGCGGGGTGGACTGAAGCTTTCTTT.

This clone was observed a handful of times. The chain has TRBV25-1 and TRBJ1-3; D is ambiguous. V gave up 6 bases and J gave up 0 bases, with 6 bases separating them. The CDR3 is 13 residues long. Per the germline V gene, CDR1 is MGHDK and CDR2 is SYGVNS. The CDR3 is CASRKNSGNTIYF. CDR3 bases: TGTGCCAGCAGGAAGAACTCTGGAAACACCATATATTTT.

This sequence joins TRBV9 and TRBJ1-1; D gene ambiguous. V was clipped by 1 base and J by 2 bases, with 9 bases between them. CDR1 and CDR2 (germline): SGDLS, YYNGEE. The CDR3 extends over 14 amino acids. CDR3 coding DNA: TGTGCCAGCAGCGTAAAGTCCGACAACACTGAAGCTTTCTTT. It is translated as CASSVKSDNTEAFF.

The V call is TRBV4-1, the J call TRBJ2-1; 12 nucleotides agree with TRBD2. CDR1 MGHRA and CDR2 YSYEKL come from the germline V gene. Trimming at V came to 4 bases and at J to 0 bases, leaving 1 base not matched to a gene. This CDR3 spans 16 amino acids. CDR3 coding DNA: TGCGCCAGCAGCCGGACTAGCGGGGACTCCTACAATGAGCAGTTCTTC. Translated, it gives CASSRTSGDSYNEQFF.

The chain employs TRBV5-1 and TRBJ2-3, with a weak D call TRBD1 (5 bases). The CDR3 is 13 amino acids. Between the trimmed V and J ends, which lost 0 bases and 6 bases, there was a span of 8 bases. Germline loops: CDR1 SGHRS, CDR2 YFSETQ. The CDR3 is CASSLDGADTQYF. The CDR3 nucleotides read TGCGCCAGCAGCTTGGATGGGGCGGATACGCAGTATTTT.

This clone is medium-sized. This sequence joins TRBV6-1 and TRBJ1-4; no reliable D call. The V end was cut by 1 base, the J end by 2 bases, with 14 bases between. Germline loops: CDR1 MNHNS, CDR2 SASEGT. There are 17 residues in the CDR3. DNA for the CDR3: TGTGCCAGCAGTGAAGTAAAAAGAAAGGGCACTAATGAAAAACTGTTTTTT. Amino acid sequence: CASSEVKRKGTNEKLFF.

The chain joins TRBV10-3 to TRBJ2-4; D unclear. The CDR3 has 12 residues. Germline CDR1 is ENHRY and CDR2 is SYGVKD. Trimming pared 8 bases from V and 1 base from J, leaving 6 bases between. In nucleotides, the CDR3 is TGTGCCATCGGTGGCGCCAAAAACATTCAGTACTTC. It is translated as CAIGGAKNIQYF.

The chain carries TRBV9 and TRBJ2-5; 9 nucleotides align to TRBD1. V lost 6 bases and J lost 2; bases outside the gene matches: 8. The length of the CDR3 is 15 residues. The V gene's germline CDR1 is SGDLS and CDR2 YYNGEE. The CDR3 DNA reads TGTGCCAGCAATAAGGACAGGGGTCAACAAGAGACCCAGTACTTC. Amino acid sequence: CASNKDRGQQETQYF.

V usage is TRBV27 and J usage is TRBJ1-1, with D maybe TRBD1 (6 bases). V shed 4 bases and J shed 6 bases, with 15 bases lying between them. Germline values: CDR1 MNHEY, CDR2 SMNVEV (reference sequence). The CDR3 length is 14 residues. CDR3 sequence: CASSYLQGHAEAFF. The DNA of the CDR3 is TGTGCCAGCAGTTATCTACAGGGTCACGCTGAAGCTTTCTTT.

V is TRBV2 and J is TRBJ2-3; D unclear. V gave up 8 bases and J gave up 0 bases, with 12 bases separating them. In germline, CDR1 is SNHLY, CDR2 FYNNEI. CDR3 length: 14 residues. CDR3 loop: CASGRLRSTDTQYF. In DNA, the CDR3 is TGTGCCAGCGGACGACTCCGAAGCACAGATACGCAGTATTTT.

The V gene is TRBV10-3, the J gene TRBJ2-7, with 7 bases that match TRBD1. V dropped 4 bases and J dropped 9; count of bases not matched to a gene: 15. The CDR3 extends over 15 amino acids. The germline V gene encodes CDR1 ENHRY and CDR2 SYGVKD. CDR3 coding DNA: TGTGCCATCAGTGTGGACAGGCCTCCAGAGGGAAGGCAGTACTTC. Protein sequence: CAISVDRPPEGRQYF.

The chain employs TRBV5-1 and TRBJ2-2; possible D gene TRBD2, 6 bases. V lost 0 bases, J lost 6 bases, and 9 bases lay in between. CDR3 length: 14 residues. Germline V lookup: CDR1 SGHRS, CDR2 YFSETQ. The CDR3 loop reads CASSLATSSGELFF. CDR3 nucleotides: TGCGCCAGCAGCTTGGCGACTAGTTCCGGGGAGCTGTTTTTT. The full variable domain, with the rest looked up from reference TRBV5-1 and TRBJ2-2, is KAGVTQTPRYLIKTRGQQVTLSCSPISGHRSVSWYQQTPGQGLQFLFEYFSETQRNKGNFPGRFSGRQFSNSRSEMNVSTLELGDSALYLCASSLATSSGELFFGEGSRLTVL.

The chain links TRBV6-1 to TRBJ1-5; D gene unclear. Germline assignment: CDR1 MNHNS and CDR2 SASEGT. The germline V and J ends were trimmed by 5 bases and 4 bases, with 9 bases remaining between them. The CDR3 has 13 residues. CDR3 protein: CASSYTENQPQHF. The CDR3 nucleotides read TGTGCCAGCAGTTATACCGAGAATCAGCCCCAGCATTTT.

V is TRBV19 and J is TRBJ1-5; TRBD1 matches 8 bases. The CDR3 has 15 amino acids. V lost 3 bases and J lost 5; bases outside the gene matches: 6. The germline V gene has CDR1 LNHDA and CDR2 SQIVND (reference sequence). In nucleotides, the CDR3 is TGTGCCAGTAGTATCGGCCAGGGGGCATATCAGCCCCAGCATTTT. Its translation: CASSIGQGAYQPQHF.

J is TRBJ1-2 and V is TRBV11-1, with D perhaps TRBD1 (5 bases). The V end lost 1 base, the J end lost 3 bases, and 15 bases lay between the germline ends. The CDR3 length is 16 residues. CDR1 SGHAT and CDR2 FQDESV come from the germline V gene (reference sequence). This CDR3 reads CASSLDLAGPHYGYTF. The CDR3 DNA sequence: TGTGCCAGCAGCTTAGATCTCGCAGGGCCACACTATGGCTACACCTTC.

This chain joins TRBV4-1 and TRBJ2-7, with 12 positions matching TRBD2. From germline, CDR1 is MGHRA and CDR2 YSYEKL. The junction had 4 bases not matched to a gene; V was cut back by 4 bases and J by 6 bases. The CDR3 contains 14 residues. CDR3 in amino acids: CASSRGLAGTEQYF. CDR3 DNA sequence: TGCGCCAGCAGCCGGGGACTAGCGGGCACCGAGCAGTACTTC.

The chain has TRBV10-1 and TRBJ2-3; 9 bases are shared with TRBD1. The ends lost 5 bases at V and 5 bases at J; junction bases unmatched: 11. CDR3 length: 16 amino acids. The germline CDR1 and CDR2 sequences are WNHNN and SYGVQD (reference sequence). CDR3 amino acids: CASSPPLGQGIDTQYF. In DNA form, the CDR3 reads TGCGCCAGCAGTCCCCCCTTGGGACAGGGTATAGATACGCAGTATTTT.

The CDR3 coding sequence is TGTGCCAGTAGTATAGCTATCAATAGCAATCAGCCCCAGCATTTT. It yields the protein CASSIAINSNQPQHF. This chain connects TRBV19 to TRBJ1-5, with D hard to call. The V end lost 1 base, the J end lost 0 bases, and 7 bases lay between the germline ends. This CDR3 contains 15 residues. Per germline, CDR1 LNHDA and CDR2 SQIVND (reference sequence).

This clone has just one count. CDR3 residues: CASSATGGAGTEAFF. CDR3 DNA sequence: TGTGCCAGTAGTGCAACAGGGGGCGCGGGAACTGAAGCTTTCTTT. The rearrangement links TRBV19 to TRBJ1-1; 9 nucleotides agree with TRBD1. Trimming cost V 5 bases and J 5 bases; bases outside gene matches: 9. This CDR3 has 15 residues. Germline loops: CDR1 LNHDA, CDR2 SQIVND (reference sequence).